The sequence of this T cell receptor beta chain was determined in a study of blood T cells in healthy people across ages. Points from the study as a whole: Strongly correlated with naive T cell percentage was TCR beta diversity. TCR beta diversity per million T cells fell roughly linearly with age.

Total RNA, at least 6 micrograms per sample, was extracted from PBMCs. Next came a second PCR, run for about 7 to 12 cycles, which used a sample-barcoded 5' primer along with a J-beta primer mix. MiXCR, run by TCRdb on the 5' RACE reads, gives a single entry per CDR3 protein. The table has about 630,000 distinct CDR3 sequences, roughly 21% seen once; the top ten hold 3.5% to 4%. Trimming at V came to 3 bases and at J to 10 bases, leaving 4 bases not matched to a gene. This CDR3 is 14 amino acids long. As regards this clonotype: Its antigen is still unknown.

The clonotype was recovered from a man in his 70s in good health. Specimen: blood. This rearrangement joins TRBV12-3 or TRBV12-4 to TRBJ1-6; 9 bases line up with TRBD1. This CDR3 reads CASSFGQGNSPLHF. For the CDR3, the DNA is TGTGCCAGCAGTTTTGGACAGGGGAACTCACCCCTCCACTTT.